This TCR beta chain was profiled in a study of CD8 T cells in ankylosing spondylitis (dated by TCRdb to about 2017). Regarding the complete study: The study set out to find disease-linked TCR variants by profiling T cell receptor beta repertoires in ankylosing spondylitis patients and healthy donors. In total, the full study cohort was made up of 110 or so healthy donors and roughly 27 ankylosing spondylitis patients. Samples of peripheral blood were taken, and for ankylosing spondylitis patients, synovial fluid was collected as well. Broader findings and caveats from the paper: Significant enrichment of the disease-linked clones was reported in matched synovial fluid samples from ankylosing spondylitis patients. A TCR beta motif made up of roughly eight highly homologous amino acid variants appeared to be characteristic of blood from ankylosing spondylitis patients. Some TCR beta motif variants had previously been reported in synovial fluid and blood of reactive arthritis patients, which suggested common disease-initiation mechanisms. In peripheral blood, the disease-linked clones were found at relatively low frequencies and had a CD8+ phenotype.

CDR1 and CDR2 were assigned from the germline V gene as MNHNS and SASEGT. The trim is 6 bases for V and 1 base for J, with a gap of 15 bases between the germline ends. From the cysteine through the phenylalanine, the CDR3 covers 15 amino acids. Of the read, only the CDR3 DNA is kept; its 45 bases are in frame from base 1. This clonotype was counted at least ten times. This clone's antigen is unknown. Base-call qualities are not available, and no considerably larger clone is one nucleotide away. Reads for this sample came from an Illumina HiSeq 2500. Quantitative 5'-RACE with molecular barcodes was used to prepare TCR beta libraries. The study's processing was this. To identify disease-linked TCR variants, a new computational method was used, one built on a probabilistic model of VDJ rearrangement. TCRdb's own reprocessing of the public reads used fastp at Q25 and MiXCR and kept productive beta chains. A single entry per CDR3 protein holds the most common genes and DNA from its merged rows. These V and J calls are TCRdb output, not the study's own analysis. Counted in this sample were 200,000 to 300,000 distinct CDR3 sequences; around 10% of them appeared once. The ten largest account for under 7% of the sample.

The TCR originated in a male donor with ankylosing spondylitis or in good health (not recorded which). The rearranged chain carries TRBV6-1 and TRBJ1-1, with TRBD1 tentatively as D gene (5 bases match). Sequencing was performed on blood, either unsorted or a sorted T cell fraction (not recorded which). The bases are TGTGCCAGCAGAACACGTCAGGACAAGAACACTGAAGCTTTCTTT. This encodes CASRTRQDKNTEAFF.